Below, 8 T cell receptor beta chains from the same sample are listed, as sequenced in a study of blood T cell repertoires in COVID-19. The protocol was immunoSEQ multiplex PCR, while the TCRdb copy is restricted to in-frame clones and leaves out a portion. The table includes over 200,000 clones, 85% detected once. The sequencing sample was made of PBMCs or T cells enriched from blood (not recorded which). The receptors derive from a man in his forties who had recovered from COVID-19.

The genes are TRBV3-1 (or the pseudogene TRBV3-2) and TRBJ2-7; a possible D gene is TRBD2 (5 bases). CDR3 size: 15 residues. Germline lookup yields CDR1 LGHDT and CDR2 YNNKEL (reference sequence). The ends were cut back, 6 bases at V and 0 bases at J, with 15 bases in the middle. The DNA for the CDR3 is TGTGCCAGCAGTCGCCGAGCGGAAAGCTCCTACGAGCAGTACTTC. Residues: CASSRRAESSYEQYF.

The chain couples TRBV28 to TRBJ2-2; 10 bases fit TRBD1. The CDR3 has 15 amino acids. Germline loops: CDR1 MDHEN, CDR2 SYDVKM. V lost 6 bases and J lost 7; bases outside the gene matches: 8. Written as DNA, the CDR3 is TGTGCCAGCAGAGGGACAGGGGCGCGGAACGGGGAGCTGTTTTTT. Translating it yields CASRGTGARNGELFF.

This clone was counted at least ten times. The chain links TRBV6-5 to TRBJ2-1; TRBD2 matches 10 bases. V trimming: 2 bases; J trimming: 8 bases; junction bases outside the gene matches: 6. The CDR3 contains 15 residues. CDR1 and CDR2 from the germline V gene are MNHEY and SVGAGI. CDR3 residues: CASSYEAGGPDEQFF. In nucleotides, the CDR3 is TGTGCCAGCAGTTACGAAGCGGGAGGGCCTGATGAGCAGTTCTTC.

The V gene is TRBV3-1 (or the pseudogene TRBV3-2), the J gene TRBJ2-1; possibly TRBD2 for D (7 bases). The CDR3 is made up of 14 amino acids. The V gene lost 4 bases and the J gene lost 10 bases, with 17 bases spanning the gap. Germline CDR1 and CDR2: LGHDT and YNNKEL (reference sequence). The CDR3 spells CASSPAGGRGEQFF. The CDR3 DNA is TGTGCCAGCAGCCCCGCCGGGGGGCGCGGCGAGCAGTTCTTC.

This clone was seen repeatedly, ten times or more. Because the CDR3's place on the DNA is in doubt, the DNA is left out and the CDR3 is given as listed by TCRdb. This sequence joins TRBV7-2 and TRBJ2-7; TRBD1, the table's D call, lacks a check against the DNA. Germline V gene sequence: CDR1 SGHTA, CDR2 FQGNSA. The CDR3 sequence runs 18 residues, both termini included. The CDR3 sequence: CASSLISFGEGAVNEQYF.

The V and J genes are TRBV5-1 and TRBJ1-2, with 10 nucleotides matching TRBD1. The CDR3 is 14 residues long. The V gene end was trimmed by 4 bases and the J gene end by 5 bases; junction bases not matched to a gene: 5. The germline V gene has CDR1 SGHRS and CDR2 YFSETQ. Written as DNA, the CDR3 is TGCGCCAGCAGCCCCGGGGACAGGGGATATGGCTACACCTTC. Its protein is CASSPGDRGYGYTF. Using reference TRBV5-1 and TRBJ1-2 for the parts outside the CDR3, the full variable domain is KAGVTQTPRYLIKTRGQQVTLSCSPISGHRSVSWYQQTPGQGLQFLFEYFSETQRNKGNFPGRFSGRQFSNSRSEMNVSTLELGDSALYLCASSPGDRGYGYTFGSGTRLTVV.

The chain uses TRBV7-9 and TRBJ1-3; no clear D gene. V was trimmed by 3 bases and J by 0 bases, leaving 6 bases between them. The CDR3 has 14 residues. Looked up from germline, CDR1 is SEHNR and CDR2 is FQNEAQ (reference sequence). The CDR3 spells CASSLSLSGNTIYF. CDR3 DNA: TGTGCCAGCAGCTTGTCTCTCTCTGGAAACACCATATATTTT.

The gene calls are TRBV2 and TRBJ2-1, with D possibly TRBD1 on 6 matching bases. V was trimmed by 9 bases and J by 1 base, leaving 10 bases between them. Germline CDR1 is SNHLY and CDR2 is FYNNEI. This CDR3 spans 13 amino acids. CDR3 nucleotides: TGTGCCAGTACAGGGACGTCCTACAATGAGCAGTTCTTC. It encodes CASTGTSYNEQFF.